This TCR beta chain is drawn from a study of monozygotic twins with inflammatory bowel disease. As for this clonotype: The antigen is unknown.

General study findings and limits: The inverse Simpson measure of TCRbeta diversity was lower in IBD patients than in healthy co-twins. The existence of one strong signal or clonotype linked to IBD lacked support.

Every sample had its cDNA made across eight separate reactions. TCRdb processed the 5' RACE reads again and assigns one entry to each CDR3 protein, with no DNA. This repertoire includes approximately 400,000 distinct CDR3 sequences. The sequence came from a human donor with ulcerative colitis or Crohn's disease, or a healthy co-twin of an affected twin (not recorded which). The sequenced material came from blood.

CDR3 residues: CASSHGTGNEKLFF. The gene calls are TRBV5-1 and TRBJ1-4; TCRdb names TRBD1, which stays unverified in the absence of DNA. The CDR3 is 14 amino acids. Germline CDR1 is SGHRS and CDR2 is YFSETQ. Full variable domain (outside the CDR3, taken from reference TRBV5-1 and TRBJ1-4): KAGVTQTPRYLIKTRGQQVTLSCSPISGHRSVSWYQQTPGQGLQFLFEYFSETQRNKGNFPGRFSGRQFSNSRSEMNVSTLELGDSALYLCASSHGTGNEKLFFGSGTQLSVL.